In its sample, the clone carrying this T cell receptor beta chain was seen many times. MiXCR, applied by TCRdb to the 5' RACE reads, yields one record per CDR3 protein. The table includes approximately 66,000 distinct CDR3 sequences, around 13% detected once. These data originate in a study of early T cells in non-severe SARS-CoV-2 infection. Per the germline V gene, CDR1 is KGHDR and CDR2 is SFDVKD. With 4 bases removed from V and 4 bases from J, the gap between germline ends came to 12 bases. CDR3 length: 14 amino acids. The TCR sequence derives from an adult who was a healthcare worker with PCR-confirmed SARS-CoV-2 infection or an uninfected control (not recorded which). Sequenced sample: whole blood. The chain carries TRBV24-1 and TRBJ2-5, with D unresolved. The CDR3 sequence is CATSEGQLGETQYF. CDR3 in DNA: TGTGCCACCAGTGAAGGGCAGCTCGGAGAGACCCAGTACTTC.